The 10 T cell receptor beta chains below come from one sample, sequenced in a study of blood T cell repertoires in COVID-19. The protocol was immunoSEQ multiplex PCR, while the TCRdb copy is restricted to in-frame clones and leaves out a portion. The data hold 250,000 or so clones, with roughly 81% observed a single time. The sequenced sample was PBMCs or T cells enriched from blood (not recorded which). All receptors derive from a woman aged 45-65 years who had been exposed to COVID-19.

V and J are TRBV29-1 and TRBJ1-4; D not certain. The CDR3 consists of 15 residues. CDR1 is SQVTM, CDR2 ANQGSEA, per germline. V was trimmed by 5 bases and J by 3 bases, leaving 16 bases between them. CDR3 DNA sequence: TGCAGCGTTACGACACCCCCAGGTGCTAATGAAAAACTGTTTTTT. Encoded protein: CSVTTPPGANEKLFF. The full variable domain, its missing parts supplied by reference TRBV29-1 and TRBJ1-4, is SAVISQKPSRDICQRGTSLTIQCQVDSQVTMMFWYRQQPGQSLTLIATANQGSEATYESGFVIDKFPISRPNLTFSTLTVSNMSPEDSSIYLCSVTTPPGANEKLFFGSGTQLSVL.

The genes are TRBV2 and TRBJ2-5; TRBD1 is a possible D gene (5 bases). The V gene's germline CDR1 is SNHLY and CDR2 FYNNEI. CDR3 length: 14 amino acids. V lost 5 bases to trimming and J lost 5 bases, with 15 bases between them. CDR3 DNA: TGTGCCAGCAGTAAGGGGCCCCGGCCCGAGACCCAGTACTTC. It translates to CASSKGPRPETQYF.

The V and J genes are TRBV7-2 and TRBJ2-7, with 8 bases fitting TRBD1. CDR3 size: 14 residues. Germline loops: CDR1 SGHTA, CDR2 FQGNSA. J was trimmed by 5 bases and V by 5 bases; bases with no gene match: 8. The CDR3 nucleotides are TGTGCCAGCAGCCTCGGGACAGGCCCACACGAGCAGTACTTC. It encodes CASSLGTGPHEQYF.

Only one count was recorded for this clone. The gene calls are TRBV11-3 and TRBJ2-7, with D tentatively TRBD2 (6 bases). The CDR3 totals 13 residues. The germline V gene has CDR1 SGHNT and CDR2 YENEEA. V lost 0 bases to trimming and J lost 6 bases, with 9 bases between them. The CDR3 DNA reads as TGTGCCAGCAGCTTAGAACGGGGGTCCGAGCAGTACTTC. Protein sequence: CASSLERGSEQYF.

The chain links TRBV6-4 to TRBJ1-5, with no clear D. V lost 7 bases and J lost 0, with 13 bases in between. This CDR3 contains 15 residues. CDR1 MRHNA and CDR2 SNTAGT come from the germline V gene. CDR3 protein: CASKWEWDSNQPQHF. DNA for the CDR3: TGTGCCAGCAAATGGGAGTGGGATAGCAATCAGCCCCAGCATTTT.

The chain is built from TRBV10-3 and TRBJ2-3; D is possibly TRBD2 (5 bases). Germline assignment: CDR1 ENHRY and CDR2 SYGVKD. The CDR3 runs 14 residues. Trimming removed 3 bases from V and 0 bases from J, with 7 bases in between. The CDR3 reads CAISDRTSTDTQYF. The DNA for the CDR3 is TGTGCCATCAGTGATAGGACTAGCACAGATACGCAGTATTTT.

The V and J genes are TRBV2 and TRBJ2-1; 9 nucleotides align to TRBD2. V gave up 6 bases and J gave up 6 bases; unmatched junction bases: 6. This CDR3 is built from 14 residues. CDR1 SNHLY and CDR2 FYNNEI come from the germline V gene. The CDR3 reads CASRGGLAFNEQFF. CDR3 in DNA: TGTGCCAGCAGGGGGGGACTAGCTTTCAATGAGCAGTTCTTC.

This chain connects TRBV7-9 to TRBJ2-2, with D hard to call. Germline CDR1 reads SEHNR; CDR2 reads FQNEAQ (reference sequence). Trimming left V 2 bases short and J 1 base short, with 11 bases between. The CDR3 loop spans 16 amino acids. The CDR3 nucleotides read TGTGCCAGCAGCTTACAAAAGACACTGAACACCGGGGAGCTGTTTTTT. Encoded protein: CASSLQKTLNTGELFF.

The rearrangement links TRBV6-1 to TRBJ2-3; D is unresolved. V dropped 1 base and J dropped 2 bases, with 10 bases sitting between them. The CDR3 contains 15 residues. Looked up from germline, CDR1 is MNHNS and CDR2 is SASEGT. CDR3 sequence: CASSEVRVSTDTQYF. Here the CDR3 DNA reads TGTGCCAGCAGTGAAGTACGGGTCTCCACAGATACGCAGTATTTT.

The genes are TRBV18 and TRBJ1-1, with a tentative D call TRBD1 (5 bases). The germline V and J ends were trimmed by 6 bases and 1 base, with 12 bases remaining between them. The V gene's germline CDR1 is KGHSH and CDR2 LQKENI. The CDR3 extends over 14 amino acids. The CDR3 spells CASSPYGQNTEAFF. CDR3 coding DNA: TGTGCCAGCTCCCCCTACGGACAGAACACTGAAGCTTTCTTT.